This T cell receptor beta chain was retrieved from a study of tumor and adjacent non-tumor tissue in lung cancer. Study outcomes and limitations: TCR diversity was significantly greater in tumor than normal lung tissue.

TCRbeta libraries were built with three rounds of nested PCR, modified from ARM-PCR. In TCRdb, the multiplex PCR reads were re-called with MiXCR into one record per CDR3 protein. The data hold about 110,000 distinct CDR3 sequences, with about 80% observed a single time. This clonotype was found a few times. Its antigen remains unidentified. RNA was extracted from bulk tissue without any cell sorting. Between August and November 2014, newly diagnosed, chemotherapy-naive lung cancer patients underwent thoracic surgery in China. The specimen sequenced was lung tumor tissue. This TCR was recovered from a man between 65 and 80 years old with non-small cell lung cancer.

Here the CDR3 reads CASGPGTGSNPSPLHF. DNA of the CDR3: TGTGCCAGCGGTCCAGGGACAGGTAGTAACCCTTCACCCCTCCACTTT. This chain joins TRBV12-3 or TRBV12-4 and TRBJ1-6; 8 nucleotides match TRBD1. Unmatched junction bases numbered 15, after V lost 8 bases and J lost 9 bases. The CDR3 spans 16 residues.